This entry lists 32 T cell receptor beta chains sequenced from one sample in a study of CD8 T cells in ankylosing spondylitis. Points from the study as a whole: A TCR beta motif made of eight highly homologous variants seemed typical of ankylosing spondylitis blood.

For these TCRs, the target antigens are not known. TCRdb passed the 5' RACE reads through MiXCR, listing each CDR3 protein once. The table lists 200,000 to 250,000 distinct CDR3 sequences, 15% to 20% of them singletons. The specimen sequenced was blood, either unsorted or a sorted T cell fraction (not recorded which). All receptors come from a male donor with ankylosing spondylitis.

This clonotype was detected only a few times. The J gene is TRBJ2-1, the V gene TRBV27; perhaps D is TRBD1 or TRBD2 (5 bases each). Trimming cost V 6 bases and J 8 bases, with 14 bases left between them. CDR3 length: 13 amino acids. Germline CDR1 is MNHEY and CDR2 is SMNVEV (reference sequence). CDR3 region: CASRWSREYEQFF. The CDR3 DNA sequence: TGTGCCAGCAGATGGTCCAGGGAGTATGAGCAGTTCTTC.

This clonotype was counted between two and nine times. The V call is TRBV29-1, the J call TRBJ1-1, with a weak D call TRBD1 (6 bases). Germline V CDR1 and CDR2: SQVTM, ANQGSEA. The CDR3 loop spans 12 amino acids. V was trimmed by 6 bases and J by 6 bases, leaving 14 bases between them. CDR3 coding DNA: TGCAGCGTCGAGGGGGGGGATCCTGAAGCTTTCTTT. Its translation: CSVEGGDPEAFF.

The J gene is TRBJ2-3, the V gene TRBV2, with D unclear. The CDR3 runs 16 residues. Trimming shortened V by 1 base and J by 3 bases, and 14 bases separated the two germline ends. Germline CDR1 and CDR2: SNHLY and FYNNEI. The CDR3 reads CASSEGRAADTDTQYF. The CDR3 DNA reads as TGTGCCAGCAGTGAAGGTCGGGCGGCAGATACAGATACGCAGTATTTT.

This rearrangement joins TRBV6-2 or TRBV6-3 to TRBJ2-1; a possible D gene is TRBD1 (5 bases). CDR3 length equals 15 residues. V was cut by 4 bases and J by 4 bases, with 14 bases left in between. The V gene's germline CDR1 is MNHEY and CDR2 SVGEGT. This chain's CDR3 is CASSLPGIEYNEQFF. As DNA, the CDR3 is TGTGCCAGCAGTTTACCAGGGATAGAGTACAATGAGCAGTTCTTC.

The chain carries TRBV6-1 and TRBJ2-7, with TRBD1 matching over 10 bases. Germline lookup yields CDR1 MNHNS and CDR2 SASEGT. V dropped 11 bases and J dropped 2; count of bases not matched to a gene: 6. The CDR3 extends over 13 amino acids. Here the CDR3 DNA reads TGTGCCGTGACAGGGGGCAACCCCTACGAGCAGTACTTC. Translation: CAVTGGNPYEQYF.

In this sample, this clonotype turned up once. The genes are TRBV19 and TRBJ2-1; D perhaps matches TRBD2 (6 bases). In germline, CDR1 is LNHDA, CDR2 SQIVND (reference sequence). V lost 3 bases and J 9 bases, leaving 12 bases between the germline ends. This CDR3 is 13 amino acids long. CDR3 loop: CASSIWGETEQFF. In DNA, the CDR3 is TGTGCCAGTAGTATTTGGGGGGAGACTGAGCAGTTCTTC.

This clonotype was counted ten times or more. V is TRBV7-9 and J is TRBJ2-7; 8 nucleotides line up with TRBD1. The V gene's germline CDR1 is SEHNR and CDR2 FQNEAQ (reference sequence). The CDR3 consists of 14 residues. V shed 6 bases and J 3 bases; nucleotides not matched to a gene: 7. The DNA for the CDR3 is TGTGCCAGCAGTTTACGTGACAGGGGCTACGAGCAGTACTTC. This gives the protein CASSLRDRGYEQYF.

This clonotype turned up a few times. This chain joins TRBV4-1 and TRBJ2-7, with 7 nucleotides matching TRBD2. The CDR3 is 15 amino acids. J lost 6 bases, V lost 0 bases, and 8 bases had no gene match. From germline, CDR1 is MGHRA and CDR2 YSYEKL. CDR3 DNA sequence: TGCGCCAGCAGCCAAGAAGGGCTAGCGGAGGCCGAGCAGTACTTC. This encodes CASSQEGLAEAEQYF.

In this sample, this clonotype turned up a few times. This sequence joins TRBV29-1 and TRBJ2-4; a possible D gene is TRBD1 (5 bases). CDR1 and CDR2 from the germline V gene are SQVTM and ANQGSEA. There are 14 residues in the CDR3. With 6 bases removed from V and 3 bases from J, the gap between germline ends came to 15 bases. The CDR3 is CSVCRGFGKNIQYF. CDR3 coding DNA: TGCAGCGTATGTAGGGGTTTTGGCAAAAACATTCAGTACTTC.

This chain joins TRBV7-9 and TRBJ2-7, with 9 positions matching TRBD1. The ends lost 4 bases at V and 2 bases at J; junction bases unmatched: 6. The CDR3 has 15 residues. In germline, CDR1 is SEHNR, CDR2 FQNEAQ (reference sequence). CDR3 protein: CASSSRDRDPYEQYF. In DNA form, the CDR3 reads TGTGCCAGCAGCTCCCGGGACAGGGACCCCTACGAGCAGTACTTC.

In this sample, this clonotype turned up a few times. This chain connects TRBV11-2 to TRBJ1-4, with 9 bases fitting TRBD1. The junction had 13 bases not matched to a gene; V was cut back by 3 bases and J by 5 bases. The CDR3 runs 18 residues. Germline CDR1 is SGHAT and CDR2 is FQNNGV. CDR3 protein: CASSFPPGQGIVNEKLFF. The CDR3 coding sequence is TGTGCCAGCAGCTTCCCCCCGGGACAGGGAATCGTAAATGAAAAACTGTTTTTT. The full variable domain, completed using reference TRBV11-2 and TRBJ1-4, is EAGVAQSPRYKIIEKRQSVAFWCNPISGHATLYWYQQILGQGPKLLIQFQNNGVVDDSQLPKDRFSAERLKGVDSTLKIQPAKLEDSAVYLCASSFPPGQGIVNEKLFFGSGTQLSVL.

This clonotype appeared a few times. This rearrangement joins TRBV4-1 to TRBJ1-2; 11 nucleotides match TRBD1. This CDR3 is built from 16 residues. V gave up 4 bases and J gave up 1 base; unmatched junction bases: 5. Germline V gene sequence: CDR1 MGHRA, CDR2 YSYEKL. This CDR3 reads CASSPEGQGDNYGYTF. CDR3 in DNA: TGCGCCAGCAGCCCAGAGGGACAGGGGGATAACTATGGCTACACCTTC.

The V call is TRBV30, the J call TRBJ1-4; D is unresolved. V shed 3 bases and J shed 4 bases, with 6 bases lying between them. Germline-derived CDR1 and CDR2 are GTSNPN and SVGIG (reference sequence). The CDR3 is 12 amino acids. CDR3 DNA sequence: TGTGCCTGGAGACAGAATAATGAAAAACTGTTTTTT. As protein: CAWRQNNEKLFF. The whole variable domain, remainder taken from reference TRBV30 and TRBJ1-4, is SQTIHQWPATLVQPVGSPLSLECTVEGTSNPNLYWYRQAAGRGLQLLFYSVGIGQISSEVPQNLSASRPQDRQFILSSKKLLLSDSGFYLCAWRQNNEKLFFGSGTQLSVL.

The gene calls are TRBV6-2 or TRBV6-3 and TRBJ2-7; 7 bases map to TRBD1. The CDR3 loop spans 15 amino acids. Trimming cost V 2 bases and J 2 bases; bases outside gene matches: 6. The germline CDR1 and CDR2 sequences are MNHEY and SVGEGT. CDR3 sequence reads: CASSYRGQATYEQYF. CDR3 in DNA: TGTGCCAGCAGTTACAGGGGGCAGGCGACCTACGAGCAGTACTTC.

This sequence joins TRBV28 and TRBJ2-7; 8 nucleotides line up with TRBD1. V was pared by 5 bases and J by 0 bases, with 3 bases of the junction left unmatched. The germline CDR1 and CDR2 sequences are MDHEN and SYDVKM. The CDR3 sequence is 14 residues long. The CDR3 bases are TGTGCCAGCAGTCACAGGGGGAACTCCTACGAGCAGTACTTC. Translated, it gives CASSHRGNSYEQYF. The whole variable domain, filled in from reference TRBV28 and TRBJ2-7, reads DVKVTQSSRYLVKRTGEKVFLECVQDMDHENMFWYRQDPGLGLRLIYFSYDVKMKEKGDIPEGYSVSREKKERFSLILESASTNQTSMYLCASSHRGNSYEQYFGPGTRLTVT.

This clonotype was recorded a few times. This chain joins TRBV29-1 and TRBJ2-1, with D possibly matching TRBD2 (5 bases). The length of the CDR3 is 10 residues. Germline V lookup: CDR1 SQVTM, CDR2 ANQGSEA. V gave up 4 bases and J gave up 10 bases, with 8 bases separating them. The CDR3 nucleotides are TGCAGCGTTGCGGAGCGGGAGCAGTTCTTC. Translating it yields CSVAEREQFF.

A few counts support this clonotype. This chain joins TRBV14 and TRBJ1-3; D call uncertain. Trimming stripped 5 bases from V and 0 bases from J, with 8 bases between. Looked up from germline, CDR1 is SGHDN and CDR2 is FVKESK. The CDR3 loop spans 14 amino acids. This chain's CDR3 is CASSNRDSGNTIYF. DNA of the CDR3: TGTGCCAGCAGCAACAGAGACTCTGGAAACACCATATATTTT. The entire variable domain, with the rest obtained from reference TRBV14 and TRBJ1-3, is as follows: EAGVTQFPSHSVIEKGQTVTLRCDPISGHDNLYWYRRVMGKEIKFLLHFVKESKQDESGMPNNRFLAERTGGTYSTLKVQPAELEDSGVYFCASSNRDSGNTIYFGEGSWLTVV.

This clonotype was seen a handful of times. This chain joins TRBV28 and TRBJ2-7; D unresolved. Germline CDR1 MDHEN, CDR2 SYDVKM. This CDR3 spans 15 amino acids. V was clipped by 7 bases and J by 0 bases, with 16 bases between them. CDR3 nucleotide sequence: TGTGCCAGCACCTCTCGGAAGTGGGACTCCTACGAGCAGTACTTC. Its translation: CASTSRKWDSYEQYF.

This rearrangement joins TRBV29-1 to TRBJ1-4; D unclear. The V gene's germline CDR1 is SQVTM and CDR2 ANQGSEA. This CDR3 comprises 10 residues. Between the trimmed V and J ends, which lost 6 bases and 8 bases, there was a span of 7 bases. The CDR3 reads CSVLTEKLFF. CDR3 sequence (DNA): TGCAGCGTACTGACCGAAAAACTGTTTTTT. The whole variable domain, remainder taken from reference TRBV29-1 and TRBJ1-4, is SAVISQKPSRDICQRGTSLTIQCQVDSQVTMMFWYRQQPGQSLTLIATANQGSEATYESGFVIDKFPISRPNLTFSTLTVSNMSPEDSSIYLCSVLTEKLFFGSGTQLSVL.

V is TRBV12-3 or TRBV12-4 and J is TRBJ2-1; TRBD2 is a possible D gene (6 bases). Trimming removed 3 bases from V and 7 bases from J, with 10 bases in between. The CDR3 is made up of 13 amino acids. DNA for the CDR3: TGTGCCAGCAGTTTTGGGGGGTCGAATGAGCAGTTCTTC. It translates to CASSFGGSNEQFF.

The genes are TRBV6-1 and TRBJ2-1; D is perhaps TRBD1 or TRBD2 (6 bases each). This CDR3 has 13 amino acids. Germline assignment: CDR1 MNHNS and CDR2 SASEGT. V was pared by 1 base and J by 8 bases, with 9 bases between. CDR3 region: CASSEGGAHEQFF. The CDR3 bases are TGTGCCAGCAGTGAAGGGGGGGCGCATGAGCAGTTCTTC.

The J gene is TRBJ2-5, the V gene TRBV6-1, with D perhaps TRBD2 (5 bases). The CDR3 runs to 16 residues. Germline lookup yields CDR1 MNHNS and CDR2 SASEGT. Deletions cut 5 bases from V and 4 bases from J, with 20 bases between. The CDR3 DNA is TGTGCCAGCAGTCCCTTAGGGCGGGCCTTAACAGAGACCCAGTACTTC. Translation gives CASSPLGRALTETQYF.

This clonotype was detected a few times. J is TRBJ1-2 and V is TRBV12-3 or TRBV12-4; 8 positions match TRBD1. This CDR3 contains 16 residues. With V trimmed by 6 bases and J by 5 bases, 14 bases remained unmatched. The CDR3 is CASSSQVDRVRYGYTF. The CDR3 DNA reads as TGTGCCAGCAGCTCCCAAGTGGACAGGGTTCGGTATGGCTACACCTTC.

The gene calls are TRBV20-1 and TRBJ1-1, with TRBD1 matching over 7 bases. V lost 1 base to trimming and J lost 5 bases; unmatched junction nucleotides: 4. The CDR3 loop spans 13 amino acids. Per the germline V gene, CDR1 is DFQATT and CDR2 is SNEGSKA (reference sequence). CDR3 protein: CSARGQGITEAFF. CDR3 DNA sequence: TGCAGTGCTAGAGGACAGGGAATTACTGAAGCTTTCTTT.

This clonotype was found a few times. The CDR3 bases are TGTGCCAGCAGCCCAGAGGCAGATAATTCACCCCTCCACTTT. Residues: CASSPEADNSPLHF. The V call is TRBV11-2, the J call TRBJ1-6; no firm D call. The CDR3 has 14 residues. The V end was cut by 5 bases, the J end by 5 bases, with 10 bases between. CDR1 is SGHAT and CDR2 is FQNNGV in the germline V gene.

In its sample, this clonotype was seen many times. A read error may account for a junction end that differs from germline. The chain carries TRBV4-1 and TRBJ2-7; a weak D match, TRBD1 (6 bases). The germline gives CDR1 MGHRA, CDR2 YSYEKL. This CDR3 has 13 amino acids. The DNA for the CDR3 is TGTGCCAGCAGCCAAGGGGGCTCCTACGAGCAGTACTTC. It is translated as CASSQGGSYEQYF.

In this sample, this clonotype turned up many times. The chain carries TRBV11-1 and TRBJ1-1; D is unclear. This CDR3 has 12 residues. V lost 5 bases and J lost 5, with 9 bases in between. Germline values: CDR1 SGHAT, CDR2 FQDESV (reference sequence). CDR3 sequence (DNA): TGTGCCAGCAGCCCAAAAGGAACTGAAGCTTTCTTT. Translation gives CASSPKGTEAFF.

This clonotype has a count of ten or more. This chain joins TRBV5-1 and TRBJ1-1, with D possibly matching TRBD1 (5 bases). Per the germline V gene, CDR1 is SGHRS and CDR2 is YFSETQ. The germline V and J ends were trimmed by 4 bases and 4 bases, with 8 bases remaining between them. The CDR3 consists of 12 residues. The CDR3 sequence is CASSSGGTEAFF. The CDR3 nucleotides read TGCGCCAGCAGCAGCGGGGGCACTGAAGCTTTCTTT. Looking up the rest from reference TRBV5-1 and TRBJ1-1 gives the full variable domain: KAGVTQTPRYLIKTRGQQVTLSCSPISGHRSVSWYQQTPGQGLQFLFEYFSETQRNKGNFPGRFSGRQFSNSRSEMNVSTLELGDSALYLCASSSGGTEAFFGQGTRLTVV.

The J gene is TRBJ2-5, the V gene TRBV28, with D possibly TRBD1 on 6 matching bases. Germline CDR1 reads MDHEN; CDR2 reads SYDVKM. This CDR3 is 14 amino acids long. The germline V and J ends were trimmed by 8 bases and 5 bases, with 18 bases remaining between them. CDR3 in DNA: TGTGCCAGCGGGACGGTAGTGGGGGCGGAGACCCAGTACTTC. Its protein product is CASGTVVGAETQYF. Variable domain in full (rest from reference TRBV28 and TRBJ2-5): DVKVTQSSRYLVKRTGEKVFLECVQDMDHENMFWYRQDPGLGLRLIYFSYDVKMKEKGDIPEGYSVSREKKERFSLILESASTNQTSMYLCASGTVVGAETQYFGPGTRLLVL.

CDR3 sequence reads: CASGTLVAQGERNQPQHF. For the CDR3, the DNA is TGTGCCAGCGGGACTCTGGTGGCACAGGGTGAACGAAATCAGCCCCAGCATTTT. The genes are TRBV2 and TRBJ1-5; a possible D gene is TRBD1 (6 bases). CDR1 is SNHLY and CDR2 is FYNNEI in the germline V gene. This CDR3 has 18 residues. V was shortened by 8 bases and J by 4 bases, with 27 bases between the two germline ends.

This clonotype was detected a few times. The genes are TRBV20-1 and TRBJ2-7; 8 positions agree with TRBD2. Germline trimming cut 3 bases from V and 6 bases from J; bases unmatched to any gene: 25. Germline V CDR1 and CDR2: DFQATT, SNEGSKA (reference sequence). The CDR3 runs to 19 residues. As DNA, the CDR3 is TGCAGTGCTAGCTGGGGGGTGGCTAGCGGGTCCGGCGGGGTTGGCGAGCAGTACTTC. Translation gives CSASWGVASGSGGVGEQYF.

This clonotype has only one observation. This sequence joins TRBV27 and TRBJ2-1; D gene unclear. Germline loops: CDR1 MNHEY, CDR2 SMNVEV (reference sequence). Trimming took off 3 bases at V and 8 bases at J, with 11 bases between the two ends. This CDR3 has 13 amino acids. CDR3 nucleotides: TGTGCCAGCAGTTTTATGGGGTTGGATGAGCAGTTCTTC. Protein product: CASSFMGLDEQFF.